This TCR beta chain was obtained from a study of T cell repertoires in ileal Crohn's disease. Broader study findings: Compared with CD4 T cells, sorted CD8 cells carried more expanded clones.

Measured with immunoSEQ multiplex PCR; TCRdb has only the in-frame clones, and not every one. The table has 2,000 to 2,500 clones, roughly 77% seen once. Of note for this clone: Its antigen is undetermined. At the DNA level, this CDR3 is encoded by other sequences in the same sample as well.

CDR3 length: 15 residues. Deletions cut 7 bases from V and 0 bases from J, with 10 bases between. CDR1 is SGHNT and CDR2 is YENEEA in the germline V gene. The V gene is TRBV11-3, the J gene TRBJ2-6; D is possibly TRBD2 (5 bases). Sequenced input: ileal tissue. The TCR was taken from an adult with Crohn's disease. Here the CDR3 reads CASTPGSSGANVLTF. As DNA, the CDR3 is TGTGCCAGCACTCCGGGGTCCTCTGGGGCCAACGTCCTGACTTTC.